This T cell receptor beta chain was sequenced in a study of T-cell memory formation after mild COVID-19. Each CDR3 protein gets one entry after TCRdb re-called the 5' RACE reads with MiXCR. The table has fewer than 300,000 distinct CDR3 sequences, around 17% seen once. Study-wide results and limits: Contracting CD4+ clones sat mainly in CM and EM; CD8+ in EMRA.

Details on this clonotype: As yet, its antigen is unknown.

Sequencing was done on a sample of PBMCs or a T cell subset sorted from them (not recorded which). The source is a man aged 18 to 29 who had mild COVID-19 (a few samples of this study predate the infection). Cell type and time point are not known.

Here the CDR3 DNA reads TGTGCCAGCAGCCGTTTCGGGGGGTATGGCTACACCTTC. The encoded protein is CASSRFGGYGYTF. The rearrangement links TRBV5-5 to TRBJ1-2, with D possibly TRBD1 on 5 matching bases. Between the trimmed V and J ends, which lost 4 bases and 5 bases, there was a span of 12 bases. The germline V gene encodes CDR1 SGHKS and CDR2 YYEKEE (reference sequence). The CDR3 sequence is 13 residues long.